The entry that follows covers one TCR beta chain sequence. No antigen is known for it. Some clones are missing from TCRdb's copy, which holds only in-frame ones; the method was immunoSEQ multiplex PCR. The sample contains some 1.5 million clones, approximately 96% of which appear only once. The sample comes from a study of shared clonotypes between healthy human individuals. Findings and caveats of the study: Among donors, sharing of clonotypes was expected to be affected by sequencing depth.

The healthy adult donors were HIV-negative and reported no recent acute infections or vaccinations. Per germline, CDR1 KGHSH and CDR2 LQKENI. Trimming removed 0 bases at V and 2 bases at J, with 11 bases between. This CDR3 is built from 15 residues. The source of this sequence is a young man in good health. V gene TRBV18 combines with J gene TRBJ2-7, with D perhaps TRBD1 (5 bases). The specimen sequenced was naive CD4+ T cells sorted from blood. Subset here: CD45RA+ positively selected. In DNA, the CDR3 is TGTGCCAGCTCACCACCACGGACATCCACCTACGAGCAGTACTTC. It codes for CASSPPRTSTYEQYF.